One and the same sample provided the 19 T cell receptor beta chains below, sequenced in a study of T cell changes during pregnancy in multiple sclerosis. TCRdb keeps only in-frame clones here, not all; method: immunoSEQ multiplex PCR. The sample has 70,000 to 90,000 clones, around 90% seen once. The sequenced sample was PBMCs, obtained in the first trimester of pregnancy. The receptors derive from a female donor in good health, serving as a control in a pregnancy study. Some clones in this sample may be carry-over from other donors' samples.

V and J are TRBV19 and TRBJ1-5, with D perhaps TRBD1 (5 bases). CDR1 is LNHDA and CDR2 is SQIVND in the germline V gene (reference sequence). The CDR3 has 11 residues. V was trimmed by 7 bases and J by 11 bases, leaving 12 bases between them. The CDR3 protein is CASTGVSAQHF. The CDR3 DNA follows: TGTGCCAGTACGGGGGTCTCGGCCCAGCATTTT.

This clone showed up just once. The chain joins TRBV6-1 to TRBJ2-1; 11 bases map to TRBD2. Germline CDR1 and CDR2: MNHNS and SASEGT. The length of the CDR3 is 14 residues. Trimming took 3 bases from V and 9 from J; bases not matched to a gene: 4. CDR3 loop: CASSEATSGSEQFF. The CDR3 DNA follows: TGTGCCAGCAGTGAGGCTACTAGCGGGAGTGAGCAGTTCTTC.

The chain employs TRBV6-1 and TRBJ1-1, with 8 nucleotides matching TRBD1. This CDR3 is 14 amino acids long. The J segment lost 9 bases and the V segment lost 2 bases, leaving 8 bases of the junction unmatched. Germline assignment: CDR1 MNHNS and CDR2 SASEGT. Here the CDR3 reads CASSEQGRGRKAFF. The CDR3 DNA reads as TGTGCCAGCAGTGAACAGGGCAGGGGGCGTAAAGCTTTCTTT.

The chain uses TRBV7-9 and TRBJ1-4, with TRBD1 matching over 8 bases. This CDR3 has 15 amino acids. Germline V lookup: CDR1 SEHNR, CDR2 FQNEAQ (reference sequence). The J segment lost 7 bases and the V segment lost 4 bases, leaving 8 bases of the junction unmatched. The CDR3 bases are TGTGCCAGCAGCTCCTACACAGGGGGAGGTGAAAAACTGTTTTTT. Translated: CASSSYTGGGEKLFF.

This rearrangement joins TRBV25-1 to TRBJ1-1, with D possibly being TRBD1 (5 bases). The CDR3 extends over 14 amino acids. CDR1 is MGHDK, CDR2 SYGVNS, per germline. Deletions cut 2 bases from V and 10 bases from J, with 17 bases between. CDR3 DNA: TGTGCCAGCAGTGAACCACCGGGGCGGGGACCAGCTTTCTTT. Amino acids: CASSEPPGRGPAFF.

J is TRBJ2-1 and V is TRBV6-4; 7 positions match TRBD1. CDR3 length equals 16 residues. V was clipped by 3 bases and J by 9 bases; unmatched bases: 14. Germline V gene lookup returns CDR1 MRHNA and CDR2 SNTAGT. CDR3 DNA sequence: TGTGCCAGCAGTGAGGGACCAGGGACAGTGTCTCCTGAGCAGTTCTTC. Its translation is CASSEGPGTVSPEQFF.

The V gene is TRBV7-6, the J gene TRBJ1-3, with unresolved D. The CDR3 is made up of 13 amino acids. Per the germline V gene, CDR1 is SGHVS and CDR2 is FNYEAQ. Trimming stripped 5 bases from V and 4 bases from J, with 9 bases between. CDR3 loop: CASSTAGGNTIYF. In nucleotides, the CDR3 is TGTGCCAGCAGCACCGCTGGCGGAAACACCATATATTTT.

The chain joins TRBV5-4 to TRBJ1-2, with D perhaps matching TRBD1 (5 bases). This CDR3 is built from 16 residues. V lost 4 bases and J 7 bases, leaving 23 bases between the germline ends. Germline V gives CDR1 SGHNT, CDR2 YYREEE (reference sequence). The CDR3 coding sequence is TGTGCCAGCAGCCCGCTTCGTACTACAGGACGGTCTGGCTACACCTTC. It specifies CASSPLRTTGRSGYTF.

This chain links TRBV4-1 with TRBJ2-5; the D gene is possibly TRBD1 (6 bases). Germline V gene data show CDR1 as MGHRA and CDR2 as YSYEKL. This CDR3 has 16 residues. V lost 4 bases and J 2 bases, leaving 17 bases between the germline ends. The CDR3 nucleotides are TGCGCCAGCAGCCCCTCCCAGGGGTACCGGCAAGAGACCCAGTACTTC. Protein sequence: CASSPSQGYRQETQYF.

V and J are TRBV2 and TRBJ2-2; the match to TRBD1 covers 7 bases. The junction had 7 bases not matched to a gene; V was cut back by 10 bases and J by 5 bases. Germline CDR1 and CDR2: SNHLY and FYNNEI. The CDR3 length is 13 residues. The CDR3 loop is CANGQELTGELFF. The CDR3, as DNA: TGTGCCAACGGACAGGAGTTAACCGGGGAGCTGTTTTTT.

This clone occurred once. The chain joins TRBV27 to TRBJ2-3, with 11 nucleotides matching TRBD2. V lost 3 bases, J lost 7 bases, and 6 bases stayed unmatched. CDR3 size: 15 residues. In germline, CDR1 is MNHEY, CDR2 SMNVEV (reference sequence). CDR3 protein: CASSLRLAGGYTQYF. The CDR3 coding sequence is TGTGCCAGCAGTTTGCGTCTAGCGGGAGGATATACGCAGTATTTT.

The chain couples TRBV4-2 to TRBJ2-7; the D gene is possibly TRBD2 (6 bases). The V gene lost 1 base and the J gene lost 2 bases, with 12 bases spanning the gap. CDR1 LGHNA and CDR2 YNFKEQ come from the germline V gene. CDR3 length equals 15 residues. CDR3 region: CASSQVGGNTYEQYF. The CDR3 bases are TGTGCCAGCAGCCAAGTCGGCGGGAACACCTACGAGCAGTACTTC.

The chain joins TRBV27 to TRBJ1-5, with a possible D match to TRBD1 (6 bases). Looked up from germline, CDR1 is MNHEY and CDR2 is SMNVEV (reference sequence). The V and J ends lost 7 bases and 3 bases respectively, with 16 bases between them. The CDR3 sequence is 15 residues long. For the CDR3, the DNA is TGTGCCAGCACCCCGGGGGGGGCAAACAATCAGCCCCAGCATTTT. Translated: CASTPGGANNQPQHF.

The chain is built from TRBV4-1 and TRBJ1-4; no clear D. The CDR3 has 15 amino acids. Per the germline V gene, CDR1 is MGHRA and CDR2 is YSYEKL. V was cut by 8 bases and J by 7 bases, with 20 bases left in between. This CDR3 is CASAPAVNEGEKLFF. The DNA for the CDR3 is TGCGCCAGCGCCCCGGCGGTGAATGAGGGTGAAAAACTGTTTTTT.

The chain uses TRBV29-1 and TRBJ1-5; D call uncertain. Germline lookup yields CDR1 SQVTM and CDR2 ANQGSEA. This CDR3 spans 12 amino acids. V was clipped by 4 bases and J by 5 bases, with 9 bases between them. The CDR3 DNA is TGCAGCGTTGGGGCCCGCGATCAGCCCCAGCATTTT. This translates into CSVGARDQPQHF.

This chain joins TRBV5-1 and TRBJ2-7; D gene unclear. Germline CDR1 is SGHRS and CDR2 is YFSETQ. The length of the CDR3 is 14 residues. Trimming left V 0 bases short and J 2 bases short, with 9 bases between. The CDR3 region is CASSLVLQAYEQYF. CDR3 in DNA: TGCGCCAGCAGCTTGGTTTTACAAGCCTACGAGCAGTACTTC.

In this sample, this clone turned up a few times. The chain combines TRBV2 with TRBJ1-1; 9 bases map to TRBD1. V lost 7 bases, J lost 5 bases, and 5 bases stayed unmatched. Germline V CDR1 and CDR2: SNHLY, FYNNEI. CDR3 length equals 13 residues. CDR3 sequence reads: CASTGQGRTEAFF. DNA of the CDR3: TGTGCCAGCACAGGACAGGGGAGGACTGAAGCTTTCTTT.

The CDR3 reads CASSAKPEYNQPQHF. CDR3 sequence (DNA): TGCGCCAGCAGTGCGAAACCGGAGTACAATCAGCCCCAGCATTTT. The rearrangement joins TRBV23-1 to TRBJ1-5, with D unresolved. TRBV23-1 is an open reading frame whose function is uncertain. This CDR3 comprises 15 residues. Trimming pared 5 bases from V and 3 bases from J, leaving 14 bases between.

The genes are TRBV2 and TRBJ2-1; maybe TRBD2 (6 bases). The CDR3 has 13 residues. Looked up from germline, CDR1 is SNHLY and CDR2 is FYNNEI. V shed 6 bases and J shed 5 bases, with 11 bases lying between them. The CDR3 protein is CASRKDYNNEQFF. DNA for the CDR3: TGTGCCAGCAGGAAGGACTACAACAATGAGCAGTTCTTC.